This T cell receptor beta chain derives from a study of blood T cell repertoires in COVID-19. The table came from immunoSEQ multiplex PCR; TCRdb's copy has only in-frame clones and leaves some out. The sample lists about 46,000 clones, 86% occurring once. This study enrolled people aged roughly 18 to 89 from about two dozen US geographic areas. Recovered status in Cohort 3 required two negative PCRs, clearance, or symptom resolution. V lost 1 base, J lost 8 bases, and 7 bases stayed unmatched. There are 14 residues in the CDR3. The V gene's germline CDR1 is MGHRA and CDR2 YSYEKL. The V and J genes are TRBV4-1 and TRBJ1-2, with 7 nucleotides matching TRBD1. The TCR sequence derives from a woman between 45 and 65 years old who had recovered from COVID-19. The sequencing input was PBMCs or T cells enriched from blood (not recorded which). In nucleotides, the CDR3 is TGCGCCAGCAGCCAAGGAACAGGGGTTACCGGCTACACCTTC. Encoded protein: CASSQGTGVTGYTF.